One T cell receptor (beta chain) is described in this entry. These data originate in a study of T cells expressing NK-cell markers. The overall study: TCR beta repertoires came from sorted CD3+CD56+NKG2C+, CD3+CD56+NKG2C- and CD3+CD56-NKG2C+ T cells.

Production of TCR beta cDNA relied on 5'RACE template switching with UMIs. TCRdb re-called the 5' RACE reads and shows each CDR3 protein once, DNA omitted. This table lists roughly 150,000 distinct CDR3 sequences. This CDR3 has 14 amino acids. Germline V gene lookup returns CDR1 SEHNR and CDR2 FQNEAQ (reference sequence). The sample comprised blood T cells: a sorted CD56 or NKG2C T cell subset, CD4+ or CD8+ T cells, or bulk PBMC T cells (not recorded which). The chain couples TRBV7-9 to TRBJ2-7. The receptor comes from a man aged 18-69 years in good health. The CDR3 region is CASKPENADYEQYF. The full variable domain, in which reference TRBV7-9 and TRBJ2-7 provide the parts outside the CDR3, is DTGVSQNPRHKITKRGQNVTFRCDPISEHNRLYWYRQTLGQGPEFLTYFQNEAQLEKSRLLSDRFSAERPKGSFSTLEIQRTEQGDSAMYLCASKPENADYEQYFGPGTRLTVT.